What follows is one TCR beta chain and its context. What it recognizes is unknown. Profiling relied on immunoSEQ multiplex PCR, and the TCRdb table lists in-frame clones only, not all of them. The sample carries 35,000 to 50,000 clones, about two thirds recorded once. The data stem from a study of vaccination effects on CD4 cells after COVID-19. Study information: Each person got two doses of an mRNA SARS-CoV-2 vaccine, BNT162b2 or mRNA-1273. Study-level findings and limits: Cross-reaction with common cold coronaviruses was seen in only 1 of 255 vaccine-induced clones from healthy vaccinees. Pronounced clonal contraction occurred in clones induced by infection and by vaccine late after vaccination.

Before sequencing took place, the ViraFEST assay used viral peptide pools to expand antigen-specific CD4+ T cells. After less than 11 days in culture, the CD4+ T cells were isolated. Vaccine recipients lacked prior SARS-CoV-2 infection and had negative nucleocapsid antibodies. Wells each received around 2.1 million PBMC, cultured with 10 IU/ml IL-2 and 10 ug/ml peptides. The sample was CD4+ T cells from PBMCs cultured with HCoV-OC43 spike peptides, taken before COVID-19 vaccination. The subset is: HCoV-OC43 spike overlapping peptide pool stimulation. The TCR sequence derives from a human donor who received a COVID-19 vaccine.

For the CDR3, the DNA is TGTGCCAGCAGCTTACCGACCGGGAGTGGTGAAAAACTGTTTTTT. Its protein is CASSLPTGSGEKLFF. The chain joins TRBV7-9 to TRBJ1-4, with D unresolved. Trimming took 2 bases from V and 7 from J, leaving 14 bases between them. Germline CDR1 SEHNR, CDR2 FQNEAQ (reference sequence). CDR3 length equals 15 residues.